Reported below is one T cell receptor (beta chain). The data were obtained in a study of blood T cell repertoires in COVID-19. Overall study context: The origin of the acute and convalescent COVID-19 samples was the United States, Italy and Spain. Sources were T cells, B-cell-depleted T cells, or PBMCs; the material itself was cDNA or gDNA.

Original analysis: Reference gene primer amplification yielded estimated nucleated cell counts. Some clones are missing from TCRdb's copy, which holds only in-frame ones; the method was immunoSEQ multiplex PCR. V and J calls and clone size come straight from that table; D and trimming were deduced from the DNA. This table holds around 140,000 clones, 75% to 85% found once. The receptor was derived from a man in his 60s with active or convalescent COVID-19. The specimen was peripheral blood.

In nucleotides, the CDR3 is TGTGCCAGGGAATTCGACGGAGACACTGAAGCTTTCTTT. Residues: CAREFDGDTEAFF. V gene TRBV2 combines with J gene TRBJ1-1; D unclear. Trimming cost V 9 bases and J 3 bases, with 14 bases left between them. CDR3 size: 13 residues. CDR1 SNHLY and CDR2 FYNNEI come from the germline V gene. The full variable domain, completed using reference TRBV2 and TRBJ1-1, is EPEVTQTPSHQVTQMGQEVILRCVPISNHLYFYWYRQILGQKVEFLVSFYNNEISEKSEIFDDQFSVERPDGSNFTLKIRSTKLEDSAMYFCAREFDGDTEAFFGQGTRLTVV.